The 17 T cell receptor beta chains below were found in one sample sequenced in a study of PD-L1 blockade in urothelial cancer. As for time point: pretreatment peripheral blood. Clones were sequenced by immunoSEQ multiplex PCR, and TCRdb holds only the in-frame ones, with some missing. The sample carries some 80,000 clones, around four fifths recorded once. The sequences come from PBMCs, collected around atezolizumab (anti-PD-L1) treatment. These receptors were taken from a man aged 35 to 55 with urothelial cancer.

V usage is TRBV6-5 and J usage is TRBJ2-7; D call uncertain. CDR1 MNHEY and CDR2 SVGAGI come from the germline V gene. Trimming took 2 bases from V and 3 from J, leaving 8 bases between them. The CDR3 has 13 amino acids. CDR3 nucleotide sequence: TGTGCCAGCAGTTACGATGGCAGCTACGAGCAGTACTTC. It encodes CASSYDGSYEQYF.

Only one count was recorded for this clone. The rearrangement links TRBV15 to TRBJ2-7; 9 positions agree with TRBD1. The trim removed 3 bases at V and 3 bases at J, leaving 9 bases unmatched. The length of the CDR3 is 16 residues. Germline CDR1 is LNHNV and CDR2 is YYDKDF (reference sequence). The CDR3 sequence is CATSSGTGPFLYEQYF. The CDR3 DNA reads TGTGCCACCAGCAGTGGGACAGGGCCTTTTCTCTACGAGCAGTACTTC.

The chain employs TRBV4-2 and TRBJ2-2, with a possible D match to TRBD2 (6 bases). The CDR3 covers 15 residues. The germline V gene has CDR1 LGHNA and CDR2 YNFKEQ. The ends were cut back, 4 bases at V and 3 bases at J, with 12 bases in the middle. CDR3 sequence reads: CASSRRDGYTGELFF. CDR3 coding DNA: TGTGCCAGCAGCCGGAGGGACGGCTACACCGGGGAGCTGTTTTTT.

This rearrangement joins TRBV30 to TRBJ1-5, with D unclear. There are 14 residues in the CDR3. CDR1 is GTSNPN, CDR2 SVGIG, per germline (reference sequence). Deletions cut 0 bases from V and 2 bases from J, with 8 bases between. The CDR3 sequence: CAWSVRSGNQPQHF. The CDR3 DNA reads as TGTGCCTGGAGTGTACGTTCGGGCAATCAGCCCCAGCATTTT.

The chain couples TRBV28 to TRBJ1-1; D is perhaps TRBD1 (6 bases). V lost 6 bases and J lost 8, with 13 bases in between. The germline gives CDR1 MDHEN, CDR2 SYDVKM. The CDR3 loop spans 12 amino acids. CDR3: CASRQGGVEAFF. The DNA for the CDR3 is TGTGCCAGCAGGCAAGGGGGAGTCGAAGCTTTCTTT. The variable domain in full, with the rest retrieved from reference TRBV28 and TRBJ1-1, is DVKVTQSSRYLVKRTGEKVFLECVQDMDHENMFWYRQDPGLGLRLIYFSYDVKMKEKGDIPEGYSVSREKKERFSLILESASTNQTSMYLCASRQGGVEAFFGQGTRLTVV.

The chain combines TRBV9 with TRBJ1-5; D gene unclear. V lost 4 bases and J lost 0, with 14 bases in between. The CDR3 consists of 16 residues. Germline CDR1 reads SGDLS; CDR2 reads YYNGEE. The CDR3 DNA is TGTGCCAGCAGCCCCGGAGGTATTCATAGCAATCAGCCCCAGCATTTT. Its protein product is CASSPGGIHSNQPQHF.

The chain couples TRBV9 to TRBJ1-3, with D possibly being TRBD1 (5 bases). Trimming shortened V by 0 bases and J by 1 base, and 11 bases separated the two germline ends. The germline CDR1 and CDR2 sequences are SGDLS and YYNGEE. The CDR3 totals 16 residues. CDR3 nucleotide sequence: TGTGCCAGCAGCGTAGGGGGGGAGAGATCTGGAAACACCATATATTTT. Encoded protein: CASSVGGERSGNTIYF.

The V gene is TRBV4-2, the J gene TRBJ2-5; D is perhaps TRBD1 (6 bases). Germline V gives CDR1 LGHNA, CDR2 YNFKEQ. The CDR3 spans 16 residues. The V end was cut by 1 base, the J end by 3 bases, with 15 bases between. The CDR3 sequence is CASSQVSGTTKETQYF. CDR3 in DNA: TGTGCCAGCAGCCAAGTTTCCGGGACAACCAAAGAGACCCAGTACTTC.

A single count supports this clone. J is TRBJ2-1 and V is TRBV2; 7 nucleotides line up with TRBD2. The CDR3 consists of 15 residues. The J segment lost 5 bases and the V segment lost 5 bases, leaving 9 bases of the junction unmatched. CDR1 SNHLY and CDR2 FYNNEI come from the germline V gene. CDR3 bases: TGTGCCAGCAGTCGTGCGGGAGCCTTCGACAATGAGCAGTTCTTC. As protein: CASSRAGAFDNEQFF.

The CDR3 region is CAVAMPIKNSYEQYF. For the CDR3, the DNA is TGTGCCGTTGCTATGCCAATCAAGAACTCCTACGAGCAGTACTTC. V usage is TRBV30 and J usage is TRBJ2-7; no definite D call. This CDR3 has 15 residues. V shed 8 bases and J shed 0 bases, with 20 bases lying between them. Germline CDR1 is GTSNPN and CDR2 is SVGIG (reference sequence).

The chain couples TRBV28 to TRBJ2-7; no definite D call. The V end lost 6 bases, the J end lost 4 bases, and 13 bases lay between the germline ends. Germline V gene data show CDR1 as MDHEN and CDR2 as SYDVKM. This CDR3 has 13 residues. The CDR3: CASRGPEKYEQYF. CDR3 DNA sequence: TGTGCCAGCAGGGGCCCGGAAAAATACGAGCAGTACTTC.

In regard to this clone: The identical CDR3 is also encoded by other nucleotide sequences in the sample. The chain has TRBV5-1 and TRBJ2-5; D unresolved. CDR3 length: 12 residues. Germline CDR1 SGHRS, CDR2 YFSETQ. V was trimmed by 2 bases and J by 1 base, leaving 3 bases between them. The CDR3 nucleotides read TGCGCCAGCAGCTTTAGCCAAGAGACCCAGTACTTC. Protein product: CASSFSQETQYF.

The sample holds a few counts of this clone. This sequence joins TRBV10-3 and TRBJ2-5; TRBD2 is a possible D gene (6 bases). The germline V gene encodes CDR1 ENHRY and CDR2 SYGVKD. V dropped 4 bases and J dropped 1 base, with 13 bases sitting between them. The CDR3 loop spans 15 amino acids. CDR3 DNA sequence: TGTGCCATCAGTGGCAGCCGGGACTTCCAAGAGACCCAGTACTTC. The encoded protein is CAISGSRDFQETQYF.

The V and J genes are TRBV14 and TRBJ2-1; 10 positions match TRBD1. CDR1 is SGHDN, CDR2 FVKESK, per germline. CDR3 length: 15 amino acids. V lost 3 bases to trimming and J lost 6 bases; unmatched junction nucleotides: 5. The CDR3 loop is CASSHPGQGSNEQFF. In nucleotides, the CDR3 is TGTGCCAGCAGCCACCCGGGACAGGGGAGCAATGAGCAGTTCTTC.

This clone was seen once. J is TRBJ1-5 and V is TRBV15; D remains ambiguous. This CDR3 has 15 amino acids. V was cut by 3 bases and J by 4 bases, with 13 bases left in between. Germline V lookup: CDR1 LNHNV, CDR2 YYDKDF (reference sequence). The CDR3 bases are TGTGCCACCAGCAGGCCACCAGGTTTTAATCAGCCCCAGCATTTT. Its translation: CATSRPPGFNQPQHF.

The CDR3 region is CASSSLAGTGELFF. The CDR3 DNA is TGTGCCAGCAGTTCCCTAGCGGGCACCGGGGAGCTGTTTTTT. V usage is TRBV27 and J usage is TRBJ2-2; 8 bases map to TRBD2. Germline assignment: CDR1 MNHEY and CDR2 SMNVEV (reference sequence). V dropped 4 bases and J dropped 4; count of bases not matched to a gene: 2. The CDR3 length is 14 residues.

The chain combines TRBV28 with TRBJ1-4; a weak D match, TRBD1 (6 bases). This CDR3 spans 14 amino acids. Germline loops: CDR1 MDHEN, CDR2 SYDVKM. V gave up 6 bases and J gave up 2 bases, with 10 bases separating them. The CDR3 DNA sequence: TGTGCCAGCAGACAGGGCGGCACTAATGAAAAACTGTTTTTT. This gives the protein CASRQGGTNEKLFF.